The 18 T cell receptor beta chains listed next were all sequenced from one sample in a study of brain metastases from non-small cell lung cancer. Measured with immunoSEQ multiplex PCR; TCRdb has only the in-frame clones, and not every one. The sample consists of roughly 4,100 clones, about 81% of them appearing once. Specimen: tumor-adjacent normal tissue. The receptors here all came from a donor at least 40 years old with non-small cell lung cancer.

This clone appeared once. The chain combines TRBV3-1 (or the pseudogene TRBV3-2) with TRBJ2-2; D may be TRBD2 (5 bases). The CDR3 has 17 residues. V was shortened by 0 bases and J by 5 bases, with 16 bases between the two germline ends. Per the germline V gene, CDR1 is LGHDT and CDR2 is YNNKEL (reference sequence). The CDR3 nucleotides read TGTGCCAGCAGCCAAGATGCTGTATTCCGGGGTACCGGGGAGCTGTTTTTT. Protein: CASSQDAVFRGTGELFF.

The rearrangement links TRBV6-5 to TRBJ1-4; D gene ambiguous. Trimming pared 2 bases from V and 5 bases from J, leaving 15 bases between. This CDR3 spans 16 amino acids. Germline V gene sequence: CDR1 MNHEY, CDR2 SVGAGI. The CDR3 region has the DNA TGTGCCAGCAGTTACGCGTGGGCGGACCGAAATGAAAAACTGTTTTTT. This encodes CASSYAWADRNEKLFF.

J is TRBJ2-4 and V is TRBV7-8; 7 positions match TRBD1. The CDR3 sequence is 15 residues long. Germline CDR1 is SGHVS and CDR2 is FQNEAQ. V lost 0 bases to trimming and J lost 6 bases; unmatched junction nucleotides: 5. The CDR3 sequence is CASSLAVRDRNIQYF. For the CDR3, the DNA is TGTGCCAGCAGCTTAGCAGTAAGGGACAGAAACATTCAGTACTTC.

The chain employs TRBV7-2 and TRBJ2-5; 9 bases align to TRBD2. With 5 bases clipped from V and 4 bases from J, the junction kept 8 bases outside the gene matches. CDR3 length: 15 residues. Germline loops: CDR1 SGHTA, CDR2 FQGNSA. CDR3 sequence (DNA): TGTGCCAGCAGCGCCCAGGGGCGGGAGGGAGAGACCCAGTACTTC. This encodes CASSAQGREGETQYF. The entire variable domain, with the rest obtained from reference TRBV7-2 and TRBJ2-5, is as follows: GAGVSQSPSNKVTEKGKDVELRCDPISGHTALYWYRQSLGQGLEFLIYFQGNSAPDKSGLPSDRFSAERTGGSVSTLTIQRTQQEDSAVYLCASSAQGREGETQYFGPGTRLLVL.

The genes are TRBV23-1 and TRBJ2-3, with 7 nucleotides matching TRBD2. TRBV23-1 is an ORF for which the function is uncertain. The CDR3 is 20 residues long. Trimming removed 0 bases from V and 0 bases from J; junction bases left unmatched: 15. The DNA for the CDR3 is TGCGCCAGCAGTCAATCAAGGCTAGCGGCAGAACCCTTTAGCACAGATACGCAGTATTTT. Residues: CASSQSRLAAEPFSTDTQYF.

This chain connects TRBV2 to TRBJ1-5; D call uncertain. The V gene lost 7 bases and the J gene lost 7 bases, with 14 bases spanning the gap. This CDR3 contains 13 residues. CDR1 and CDR2 from the germline V gene are SNHLY and FYNNEI. The CDR3 loop reads CASTDDRVQPQHF. The DNA of the CDR3 is TGTGCCAGCACCGACGATAGGGTCCAGCCCCAGCATTTT.

J is TRBJ1-4 and V is TRBV5-6, with 8 bases matching TRBD1. J gave up 8 bases and V 1 base, and 7 bases lay outside the gene matches. The CDR3 spans 15 residues. The germline gives CDR1 SGHDT, CDR2 YYEEEE. The CDR3 DNA follows: TGTGCCAGCAGCTTGCGGGACAGGTGGGACGAAAAACTGTTTTTT. Its protein product is CASSLRDRWDEKLFF.

The V gene is TRBV19, the J gene TRBJ2-6; TRBD2 agrees at 7 bases. Germline values: CDR1 LNHDA, CDR2 SQIVND (reference sequence). CDR3 length equals 21 residues. Unmatched junction bases numbered 21, after V lost 7 bases and J lost 0 bases. The CDR3 is CASTPRGVPFPQASGANVLTF. In nucleotides, the CDR3 is TGTGCCAGTACCCCCCGGGGGGTACCATTTCCCCAAGCCTCTGGGGCCAACGTCCTGACTTTC.

A note on this clone: The germline gene is not matched at one end of the junction; a read error may be the cause. The gene calls are TRBV5-6 and TRBJ1-6; TRBD1 is a possible D gene (5 bases). The CDR3 has 16 residues. CDR1 and CDR2 (germline): SGHDT, YYEEEE. The CDR3 nucleotides read TGTGCCAGCAGCTTGGCCGGGGCAGGGTTAGATTCACCTCTCCACTTT. Its protein is CASSLAGAGLDSPLHF.

A few counts support this clone. The chain combines TRBV28 with TRBJ1-5; 7 bases are shared with TRBD1. The CDR3 consists of 16 residues. The ends lost 6 bases at V and 6 bases at J; junction bases unmatched: 14. CDR1 and CDR2 from the germline V gene are MDHEN and SYDVKM. The CDR3 nucleotides are TGTGCCAGCAGCTTCCGCGCGGAGGGGGCGGGTCAGCCCCAGCATTTT. It is translated as CASSFRAEGAGQPQHF.

The gene calls are TRBV7-9 and TRBJ2-1; the D gene is possibly TRBD2 (6 bases). This CDR3 region has 14 residues. Trimming took off 1 base at V and 5 bases at J, with 9 bases between the two ends. Germline V gene data show CDR1 as SEHNR and CDR2 as FQNEAQ (reference sequence). The CDR3 coding sequence is TGTGCCAGCAGCTTAGAGGGACTGCACAATGAGCAGTTCTTC. The encoded protein is CASSLEGLHNEQFF.

This rearrangement joins TRBV5-4 to TRBJ2-2; 10 nucleotides line up with TRBD2. V was clipped by 4 bases and J by 3 bases; unmatched bases: 3. CDR3 length: 15 residues. Germline V gene sequence: CDR1 SGHNT, CDR2 YYREEE (reference sequence). Here the CDR3 reads CASSQLAGYTGELFF. CDR3 in DNA: TGTGCCAGCAGCCAACTAGCGGGGTACACCGGGGAGCTGTTTTTT.

Concerning this clone: The same CDR3 arises from other DNA sequences in this sample as well. The rearrangement links TRBV6-5 to TRBJ2-7; the D gene is possibly TRBD2 (5 bases). V lost 5 bases, J lost 0 bases, and 14 bases lay in between. The germline CDR1 and CDR2 sequences are MNHEY and SVGAGI. The CDR3 has 15 amino acids. CDR3 DNA sequence: TGTGCCAGCAGTCAACTCCCTACTAGCTCCTACGAGCAGTACTTC. This encodes CASSQLPTSSYEQYF.

As to this clone: Other DNA variants within this sample encode the same CDR3. The chain links TRBV7-8 to TRBJ1-2; D call uncertain. Looked up from germline, CDR1 is SGHVS and CDR2 is FQNEAQ. The CDR3 sequence is 13 residues long. V was trimmed by 5 bases and J by 3 bases, leaving 10 bases between them. The CDR3 coding sequence is TGTGCCAGCAGCCGAAGGCAGGACTATGGCTACACCTTC. It codes for CASSRRQDYGYTF.

This clone appeared a single time. The genes are TRBV7-9 and TRBJ2-1, with 7 positions matching TRBD2. This CDR3 region has 14 residues. Looked up from germline, CDR1 is SEHNR and CDR2 is FQNEAQ (reference sequence). V lost 1 base and J lost 8; bases outside the gene matches: 5. This CDR3 reads CASSLGGRADEQFF. As DNA, the CDR3 is TGTGCCAGCAGCTTAGGAGGGAGGGCCGATGAGCAGTTCTTC.

The chain is built from TRBV28 and TRBJ1-5; no firm D call. V lost 0 bases, J lost 4 bases, and 4 bases lay in between. Germline V CDR1 and CDR2: MDHEN, SYDVKM. The length of the CDR3 is 13 residues. DNA for the CDR3: TGTGCCAGCAGTTTATGGGGGAATCAGCCCCAGCATTTT. Residues: CASSLWGNQPQHF.

The J gene is TRBJ1-5, the V gene TRBV18; D is ambiguous. This CDR3 region has 17 residues. V was clipped by 3 bases and J by 0 bases, with 15 bases between them. Germline CDR1 and CDR2: KGHSH and LQKENI. CDR3 in amino acids: CASSPRRRVYSNQPQHF. CDR3 bases: TGTGCCAGCTCACCCCGGCGAAGGGTTTATAGCAATCAGCCCCAGCATTTT.

This chain connects TRBV19 to TRBJ2-7; 13 bases align to TRBD2. Germline V gives CDR1 LNHDA, CDR2 SQIVND (reference sequence). The CDR3 runs 15 residues. The V and J ends lost 0 bases and 7 bases, in that order; junction bases with no gene match: 3. CDR3 loop: CASSIDSGLAGEQYF. CDR3 coding DNA: TGTGCCAGTAGTATAGATTCGGGACTAGCGGGGGAGCAGTACTTC.